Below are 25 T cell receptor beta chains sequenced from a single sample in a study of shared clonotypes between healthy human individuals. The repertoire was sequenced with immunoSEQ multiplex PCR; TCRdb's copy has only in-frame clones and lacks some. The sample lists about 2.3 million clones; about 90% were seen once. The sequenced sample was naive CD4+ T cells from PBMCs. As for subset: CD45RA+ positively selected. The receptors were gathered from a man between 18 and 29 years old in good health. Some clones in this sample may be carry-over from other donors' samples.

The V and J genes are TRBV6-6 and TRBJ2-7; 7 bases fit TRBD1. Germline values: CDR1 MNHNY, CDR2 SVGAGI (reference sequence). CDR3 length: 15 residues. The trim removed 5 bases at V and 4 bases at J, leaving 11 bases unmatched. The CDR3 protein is CASSPSSGQWYEQYF. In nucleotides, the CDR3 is TGTGCCAGCAGTCCCAGTTCGGGACAGTGGTACGAGCAGTACTTC.

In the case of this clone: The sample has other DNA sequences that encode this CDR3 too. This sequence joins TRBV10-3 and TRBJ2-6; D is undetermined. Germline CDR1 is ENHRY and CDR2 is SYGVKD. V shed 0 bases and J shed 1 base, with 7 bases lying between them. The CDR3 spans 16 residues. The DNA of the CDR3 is TGTGCCATCAGTGAGTCCCGAGCGTCTGGGGCCAACGTCCTGACTTTC. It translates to CAISESRASGANVLTF.

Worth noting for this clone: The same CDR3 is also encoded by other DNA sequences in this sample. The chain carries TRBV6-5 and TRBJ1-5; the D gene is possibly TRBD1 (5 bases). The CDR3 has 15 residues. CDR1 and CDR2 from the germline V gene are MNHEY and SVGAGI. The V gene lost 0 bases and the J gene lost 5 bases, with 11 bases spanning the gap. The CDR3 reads CASSYSRGRDQPQHF. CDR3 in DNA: TGTGCCAGCAGTTACTCTAGGGGCAGGGATCAGCCCCAGCATTTT.

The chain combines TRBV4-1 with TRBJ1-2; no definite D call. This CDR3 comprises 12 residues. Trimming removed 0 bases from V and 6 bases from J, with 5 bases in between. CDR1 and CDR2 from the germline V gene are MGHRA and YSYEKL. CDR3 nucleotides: TGCGCCAGCAGCCAAGACGACCATGGCTACACCTTC. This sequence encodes CASSQDDHGYTF.

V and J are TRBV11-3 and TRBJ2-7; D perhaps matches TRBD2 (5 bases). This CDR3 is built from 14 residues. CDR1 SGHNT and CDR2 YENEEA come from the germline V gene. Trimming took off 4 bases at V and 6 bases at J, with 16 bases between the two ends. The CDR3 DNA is TGTGCCAGCAGCTCCGATCGGGGATCGGGCGAGCAGTACTTC. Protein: CASSSDRGSGEQYF.

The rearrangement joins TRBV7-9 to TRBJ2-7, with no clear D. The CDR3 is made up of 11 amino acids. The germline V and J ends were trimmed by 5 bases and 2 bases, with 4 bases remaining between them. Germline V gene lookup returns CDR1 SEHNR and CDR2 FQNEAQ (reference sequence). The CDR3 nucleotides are TGTGCCAGCAGCGCAACCTACGAGCAGTACTTC. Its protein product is CASSATYEQYF.

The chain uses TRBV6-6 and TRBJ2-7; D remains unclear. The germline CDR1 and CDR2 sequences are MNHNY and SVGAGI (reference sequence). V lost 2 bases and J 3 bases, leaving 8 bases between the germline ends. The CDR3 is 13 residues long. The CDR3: CASSYPNSYEQYF. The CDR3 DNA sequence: TGTGCCAGCAGTTACCCTAACAGCTACGAGCAGTACTTC.

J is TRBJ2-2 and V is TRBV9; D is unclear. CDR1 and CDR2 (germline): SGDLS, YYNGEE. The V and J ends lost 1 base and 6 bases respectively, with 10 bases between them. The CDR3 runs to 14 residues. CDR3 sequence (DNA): TGTGCCAGCAGCGTAACCTCTGGGGCCGGGGAGCTGTTTTTT. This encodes CASSVTSGAGELFF.

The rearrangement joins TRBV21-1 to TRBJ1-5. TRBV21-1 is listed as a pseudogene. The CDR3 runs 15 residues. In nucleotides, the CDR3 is TGTGCCAGCAGTACCGCGGGGAGTCTATACCAGCCCCAGCATTTT. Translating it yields CASSTAGSLYQPQHF.

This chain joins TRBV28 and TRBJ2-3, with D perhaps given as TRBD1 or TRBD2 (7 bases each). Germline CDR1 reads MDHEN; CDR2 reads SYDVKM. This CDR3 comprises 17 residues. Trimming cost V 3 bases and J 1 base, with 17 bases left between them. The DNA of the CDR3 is TGTGCCAGCAGTTTGGTGTGGGAGGGGGCACGCACAGATACGCAGTATTTT. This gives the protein CASSLVWEGARTDTQYF.

CDR3 bases: TGTGCCAGCAGCCCCCCTCTACAGGGATATAATGAAAAACTGTTTTTT. It encodes CASSPPLQGYNEKLFF. The chain employs TRBV7-9 and TRBJ1-4; TRBD1 is a possible D gene (6 bases). Trimming stripped 5 bases from V and 4 bases from J, with 17 bases between. There are 16 residues in the CDR3. CDR1 and CDR2 from the germline V gene are SEHNR and FQNEAQ (reference sequence).

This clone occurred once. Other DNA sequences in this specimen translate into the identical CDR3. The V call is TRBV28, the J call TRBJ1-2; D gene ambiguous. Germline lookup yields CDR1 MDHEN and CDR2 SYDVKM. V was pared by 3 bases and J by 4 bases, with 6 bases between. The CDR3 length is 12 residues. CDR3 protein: CASSLVGYGYTF. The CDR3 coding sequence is TGTGCCAGCAGTTTGGTCGGCTATGGCTACACCTTC.

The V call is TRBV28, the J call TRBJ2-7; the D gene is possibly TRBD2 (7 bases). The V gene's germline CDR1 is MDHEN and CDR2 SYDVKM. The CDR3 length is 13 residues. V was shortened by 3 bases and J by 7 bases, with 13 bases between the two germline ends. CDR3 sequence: CASSLGGLREQYF. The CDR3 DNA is TGTGCCAGCAGTTTGGGGGGGCTTAGGGAGCAGTACTTC.

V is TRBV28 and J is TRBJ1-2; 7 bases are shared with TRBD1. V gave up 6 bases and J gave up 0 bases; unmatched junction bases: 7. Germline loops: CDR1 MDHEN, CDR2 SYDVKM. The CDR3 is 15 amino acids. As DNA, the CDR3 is TGTGCCAGCAGCGCACCGGGACAGACTAACTATGGCTACACCTTC. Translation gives CASSAPGQTNYGYTF.

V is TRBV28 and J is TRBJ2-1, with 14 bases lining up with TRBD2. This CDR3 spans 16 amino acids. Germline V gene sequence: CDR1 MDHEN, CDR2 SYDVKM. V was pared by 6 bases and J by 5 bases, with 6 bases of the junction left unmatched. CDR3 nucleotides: TGTGCCAGCAGGGACCCGGGACTAGCGGGAGACAATGAGCAGTTCTTC. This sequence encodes CASRDPGLAGDNEQFF.

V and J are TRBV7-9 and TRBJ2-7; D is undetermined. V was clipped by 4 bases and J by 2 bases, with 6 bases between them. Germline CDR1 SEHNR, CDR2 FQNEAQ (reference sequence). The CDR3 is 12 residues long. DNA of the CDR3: TGTGCCAGCAGCTCCGTTCCCTACGAGCAGTACTTC. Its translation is CASSSVPYEQYF.

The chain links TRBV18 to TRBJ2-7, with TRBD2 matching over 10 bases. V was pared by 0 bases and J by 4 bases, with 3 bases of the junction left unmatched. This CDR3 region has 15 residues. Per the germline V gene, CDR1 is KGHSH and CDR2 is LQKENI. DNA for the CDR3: TGTGCCAGCTCACCACCCCTAGCGGGAGTTTACGAGCAGTACTTC. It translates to CASSPPLAGVYEQYF.

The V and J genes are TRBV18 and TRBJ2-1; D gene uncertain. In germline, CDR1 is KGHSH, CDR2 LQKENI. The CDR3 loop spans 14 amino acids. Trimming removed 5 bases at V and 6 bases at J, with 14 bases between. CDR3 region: CASSSSRSSNEQFF. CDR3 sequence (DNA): TGTGCCAGCTCATCAAGTAGAAGTTCCAATGAGCAGTTCTTC.

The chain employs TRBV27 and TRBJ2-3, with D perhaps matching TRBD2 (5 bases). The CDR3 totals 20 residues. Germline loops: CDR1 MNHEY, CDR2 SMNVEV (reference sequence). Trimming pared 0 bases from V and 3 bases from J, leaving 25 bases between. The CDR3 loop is CASSLSSAGRWRVETDTQYF. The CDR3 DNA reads TGTGCCAGCAGTTTATCATCAGCTGGAAGATGGCGGGTTGAGACAGATACGCAGTATTTT.

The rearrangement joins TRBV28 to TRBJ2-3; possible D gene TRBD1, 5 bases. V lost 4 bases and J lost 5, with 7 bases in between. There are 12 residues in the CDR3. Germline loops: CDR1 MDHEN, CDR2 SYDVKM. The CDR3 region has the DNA TGTGCCAGCAGTTGGGGCGGAGATACGCAGTATTTT. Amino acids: CASSWGGDTQYF.

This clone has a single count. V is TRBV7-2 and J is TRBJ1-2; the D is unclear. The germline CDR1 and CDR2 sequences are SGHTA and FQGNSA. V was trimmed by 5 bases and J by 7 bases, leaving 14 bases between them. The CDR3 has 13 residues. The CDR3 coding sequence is TGTGCCAGCAGCCCCGAAACCGTGAGTGGCTACACCTTC. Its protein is CASSPETVSGYTF.

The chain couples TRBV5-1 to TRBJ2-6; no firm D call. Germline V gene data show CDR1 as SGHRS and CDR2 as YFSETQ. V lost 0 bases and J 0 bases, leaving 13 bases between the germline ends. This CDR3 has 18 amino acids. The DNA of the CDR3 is TGCGCCAGCAGCTTGGAGGCACGATCCCTCTCTGGGGCCAACGTCCTGACTTTC. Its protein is CASSLEARSLSGANVLTF.

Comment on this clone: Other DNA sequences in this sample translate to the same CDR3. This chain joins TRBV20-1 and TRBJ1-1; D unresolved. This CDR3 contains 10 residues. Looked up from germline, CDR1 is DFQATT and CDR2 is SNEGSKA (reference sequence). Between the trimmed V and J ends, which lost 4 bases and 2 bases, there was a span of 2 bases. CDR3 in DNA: TGCAGTGCTAAAAACACTGAAGCTTTCTTT. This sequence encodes CSAKNTEAFF.

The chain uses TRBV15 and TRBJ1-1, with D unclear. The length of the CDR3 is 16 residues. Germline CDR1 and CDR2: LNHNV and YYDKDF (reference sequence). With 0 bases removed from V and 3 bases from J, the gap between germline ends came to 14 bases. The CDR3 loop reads CATSRDLARAYTEAFF. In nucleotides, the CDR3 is TGTGCCACCAGCAGAGATCTGGCGCGGGCCTACACTGAAGCTTTCTTT.

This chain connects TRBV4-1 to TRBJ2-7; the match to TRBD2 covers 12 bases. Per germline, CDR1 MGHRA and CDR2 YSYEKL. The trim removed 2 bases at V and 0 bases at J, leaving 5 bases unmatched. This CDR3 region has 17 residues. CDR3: CASSQHQTSGSSYEQYF. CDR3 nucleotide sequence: TGCGCCAGCAGCCAACATCAGACTAGCGGGAGCTCCTACGAGCAGTACTTC.